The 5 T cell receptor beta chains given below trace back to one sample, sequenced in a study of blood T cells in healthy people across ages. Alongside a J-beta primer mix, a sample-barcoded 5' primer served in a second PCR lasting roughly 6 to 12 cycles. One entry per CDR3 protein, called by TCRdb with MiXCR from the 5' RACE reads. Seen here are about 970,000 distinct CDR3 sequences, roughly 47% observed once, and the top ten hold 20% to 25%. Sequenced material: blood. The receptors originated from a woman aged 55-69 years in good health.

CDR3 region: CASSPFWGDEQYF. The CDR3 DNA is TGTGCCAGCAGTCCTTTTTGGGGCGACGAGCAGTACTTC. The chain combines TRBV28 with TRBJ2-7; D perhaps matches TRBD1 (5 bases). Germline V gene lookup returns CDR1 MDHEN and CDR2 SYDVKM. The CDR3 contains 13 residues. Trimming removed 5 bases at V and 5 bases at J, with 13 bases between.

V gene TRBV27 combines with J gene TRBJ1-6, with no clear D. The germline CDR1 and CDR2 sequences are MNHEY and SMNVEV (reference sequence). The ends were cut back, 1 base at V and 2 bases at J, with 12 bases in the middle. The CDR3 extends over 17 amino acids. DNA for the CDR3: TGTGCCAGCAGTTTATGGTGGAAGGAGGCCTATAATTCACCCCTCCACTTT. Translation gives CASSLWWKEAYNSPLHF.

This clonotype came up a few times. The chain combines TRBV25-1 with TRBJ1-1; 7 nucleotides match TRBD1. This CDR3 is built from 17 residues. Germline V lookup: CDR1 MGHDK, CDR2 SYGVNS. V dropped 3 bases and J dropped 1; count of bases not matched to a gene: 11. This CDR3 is CASSDPSRQGRNTEAFF. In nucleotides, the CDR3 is TGTGCCAGCAGTGATCCCTCCCGACAGGGAAGGAACACTGAAGCTTTCTTT. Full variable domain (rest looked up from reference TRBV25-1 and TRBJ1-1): EADIYQTPRYLVIGTGKKITLECSQTMGHDKMYWYQQDPGMELHLIHYSYGVNSTEKGDLSSESTVSRIRTEHFPLTLESARPSHTSQYLCASSDPSRQGRNTEAFFGQGTRLTVV.

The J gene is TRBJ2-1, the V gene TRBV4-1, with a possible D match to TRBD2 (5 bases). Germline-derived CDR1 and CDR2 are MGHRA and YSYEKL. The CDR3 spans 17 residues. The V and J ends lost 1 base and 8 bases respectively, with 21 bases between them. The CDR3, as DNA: TGCGCCAGCAGCCAAGTGATTAGCGCCAGACCGGGCTATGAGCAGTTCTTC. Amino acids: CASSQVISARPGYEQFF.

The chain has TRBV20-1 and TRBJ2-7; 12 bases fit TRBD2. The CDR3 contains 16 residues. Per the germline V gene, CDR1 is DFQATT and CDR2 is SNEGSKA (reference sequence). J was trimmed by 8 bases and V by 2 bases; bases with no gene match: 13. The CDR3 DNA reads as TGCAGTGCTAGAACCCCCGGGACTAGCGGGTTCGGGAAGCAGTACTTC. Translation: CSARTPGTSGFGKQYF.